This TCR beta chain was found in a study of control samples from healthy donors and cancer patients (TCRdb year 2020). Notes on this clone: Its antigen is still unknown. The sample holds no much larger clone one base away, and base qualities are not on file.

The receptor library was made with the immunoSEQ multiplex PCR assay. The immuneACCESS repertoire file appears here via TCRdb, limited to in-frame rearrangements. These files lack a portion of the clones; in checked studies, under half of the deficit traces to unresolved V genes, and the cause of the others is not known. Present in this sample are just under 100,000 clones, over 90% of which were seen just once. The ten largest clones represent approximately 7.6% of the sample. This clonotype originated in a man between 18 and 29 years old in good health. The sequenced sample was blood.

This receptor carries the CDR3 CASSQDGGLPNNEQFF. At the DNA level, the sequence is TGCGCCAGCAGCCAAGATGGCGGACTCCCCAACAATGAGCAGTTCTTC. The sequence links TRBV4-3 to TRBJ2-1; the best D guess is TRBD2, with 5 bases matching. V and J lose 0 bases and 5 bases, and a span of 14 bases separates them. There are 16 amino acids in the CDR3, from cysteine to phenylalanine inclusive. Only the CDR3 DNA is retained, 48 bases long and in frame from the first base. CDR1 and CDR2, looked up from the germline V gene, are LGHNA and YSLEER.